This TCR beta chain is from a study of radiation and T cells in renal cell carcinoma. Study-level points and caveats: Irradiated tumors held more dominant CDR3 motifs than control tumors. Compared with controls, irradiated tumors showed greater TCR clonality.

About this clone: The antigen remains undetermined.

Using immunoSEQ multiplex PCR, the repertoire was profiled, and TCRdb retains in-frame clones only, with some absent. This table holds around 15,000 clones, roughly three fifths found once. The V gene's germline CDR1 is MNHNY and CDR2 SVGAGI (reference sequence). CDR3 length equals 15 residues. V lost 4 bases to trimming and J lost 2 bases, with 15 bases between them. The treatment is: treatment-naive control, cytoreductive nephrectomy. Clear cell pathology was present in this patient's renal cell carcinoma. The sample in question was tumor tissue, obtained from a patient whose treatment was nephrectomy without radiotherapy. This clonotype originated in a man in his forties or fifties with renal cell carcinoma. The rearrangement uses TRBV6-6 and TRBJ2-7; no definite D call. The CDR3 protein is CASSFFFTRAYEQYF. For the CDR3, the DNA is TGTGCCAGCAGTTTCTTCTTCACGCGCGCCTACGAGCAGTACTTC.